This TCR beta chain was retrieved from a study of control samples from healthy donors and cancer patients. Trimming cost V 2 bases and J 5 bases, with 9 bases left between them. CDR1 and CDR2 from the germline V gene are KGHSH and LQKENI. The CDR3 contains 13 residues. Produced via immunoSEQ multiplex PCR; TCRdb's table is partial and in-frame only. The table includes around 94,000 clones, less than 95% detected once. The gene calls are TRBV18 and TRBJ1-1, with D maybe TRBD1 (5 bases). Sequenced input: blood. This clonotype was obtained from a woman aged 18-35 years in good health. CDR3 sequence reads: CASSPGGETEAFF. CDR3 bases: TGTGCCAGCTCACCAGGGGGAGAGACTGAAGCTTTCTTT.